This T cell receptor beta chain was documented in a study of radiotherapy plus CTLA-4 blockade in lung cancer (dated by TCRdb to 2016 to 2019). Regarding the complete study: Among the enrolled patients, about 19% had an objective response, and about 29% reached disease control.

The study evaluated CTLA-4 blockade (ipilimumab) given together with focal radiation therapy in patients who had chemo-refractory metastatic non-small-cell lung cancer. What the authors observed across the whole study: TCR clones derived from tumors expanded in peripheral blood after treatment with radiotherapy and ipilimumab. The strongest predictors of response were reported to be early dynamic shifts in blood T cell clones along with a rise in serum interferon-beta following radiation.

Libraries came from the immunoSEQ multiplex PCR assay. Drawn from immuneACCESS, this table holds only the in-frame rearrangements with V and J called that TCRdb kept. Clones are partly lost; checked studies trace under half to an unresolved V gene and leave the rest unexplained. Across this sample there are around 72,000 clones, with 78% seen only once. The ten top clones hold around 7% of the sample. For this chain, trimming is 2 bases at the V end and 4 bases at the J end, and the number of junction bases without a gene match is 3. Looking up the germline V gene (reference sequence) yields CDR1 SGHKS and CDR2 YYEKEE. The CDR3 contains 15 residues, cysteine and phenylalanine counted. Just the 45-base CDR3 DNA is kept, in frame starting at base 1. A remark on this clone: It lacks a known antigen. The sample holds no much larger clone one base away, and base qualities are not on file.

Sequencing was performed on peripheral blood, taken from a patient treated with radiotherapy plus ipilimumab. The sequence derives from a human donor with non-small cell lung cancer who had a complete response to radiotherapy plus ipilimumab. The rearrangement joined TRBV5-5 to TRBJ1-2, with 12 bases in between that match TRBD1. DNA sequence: TGTGCCAGCAGCTTAAGGGACAGGGGGCCCTATGGCTACACCTTC. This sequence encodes CASSLRDRGPYGYTF. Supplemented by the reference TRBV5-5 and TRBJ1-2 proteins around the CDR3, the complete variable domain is DAGVTQSPTHLIKTRGQQVTLRCSPISGHKSVSWYQQVLGQGPQFIFQYYEKEERGRGNFPDRFSARQFPNYSSELNVNALLLGDSALYLCASSLRDRGPYGYTFGSGTRLTVV.